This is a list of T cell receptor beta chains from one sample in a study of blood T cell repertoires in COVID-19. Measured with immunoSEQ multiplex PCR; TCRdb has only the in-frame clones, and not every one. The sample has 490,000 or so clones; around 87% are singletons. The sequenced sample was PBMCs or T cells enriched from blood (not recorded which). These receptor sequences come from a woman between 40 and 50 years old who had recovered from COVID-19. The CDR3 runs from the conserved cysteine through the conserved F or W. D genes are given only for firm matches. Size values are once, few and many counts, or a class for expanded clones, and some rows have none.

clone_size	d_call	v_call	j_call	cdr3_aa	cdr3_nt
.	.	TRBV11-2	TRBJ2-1	CASSQTSIGDEQFF	TGTGCCAGCAGCCAGACTAGTATAGGCGATGAGCAGTTCTTC
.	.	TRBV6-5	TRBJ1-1	CASDLRQVTEAFF	TGTGCCAGCGACCTGCGACAGGTCACTGAAGCTTTCTTT
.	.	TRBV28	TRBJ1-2	CASTREGKGYTF	TGTGCCAGCACCAGGGAGGGTAAGGGCTACACCTTC
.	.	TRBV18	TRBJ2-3	CASSPWAGTSTDTQYF	TGTGCCAGCTCACCATGGGCGGGGACTAGCACAGATACGCAGTATTTT
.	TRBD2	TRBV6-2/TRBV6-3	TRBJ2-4	CASSAATSGRSKNIQYF	TGTGCCAGCAGCGCCGCAACTAGCGGGAGATCCAAAAACATTCAGTACTTC
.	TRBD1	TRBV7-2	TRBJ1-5	CASSWVLGQGAGQPQHF	TGTGCCAGCAGCTGGGTGTTGGGACAGGGGGCAGGGCAGCCCCAGCATTTT
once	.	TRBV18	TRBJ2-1	CASSPRVGSGGSYNEQFF	TGTGCCAGCTCACCCCGAGTGGGTAGCGGCGGCTCCTACAATGAGCAGTTCTTC
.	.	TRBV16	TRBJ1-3	CASSQSPRGSDTIYF	TGTGCCAGCAGCCAATCGCCCCGAGGGTCTGACACCATATATTTT
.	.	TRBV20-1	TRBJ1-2	CSASAEGYTF	TGCAGTGCTAGTGCAGAAGGCTACACCTTC
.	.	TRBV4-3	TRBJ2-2	CASSQDNVRTGELFF	TGCGCCAGCAGCCAAGATAATGTCAGAACCGGGGAGCTGTTTTTT
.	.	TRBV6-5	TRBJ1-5	CASSYSGAGVGQPQHF	TGTGCCAGCAGTTACTCCGGGGCGGGGGTTGGTCAGCCCCAGCATTTT
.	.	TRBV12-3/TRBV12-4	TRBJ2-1	CASSPSSYNEQFF	TGTGCCAGCAGTCCTAGCTCCTACAATGAGCAGTTCTTC
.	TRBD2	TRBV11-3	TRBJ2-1	CASSSRSGRAENEQFF	TGTGCCAGCAGCTCCCGTAGCGGGAGGGCCGAGAATGAGCAGTTCTTC
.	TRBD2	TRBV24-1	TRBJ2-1	CATQGLAGYNEQFF	TGTGCCACCCAGGGACTAGCGGGTTACAATGAGCAGTTCTTC
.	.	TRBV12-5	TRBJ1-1	CASGVTGNTEAFF	TGTGCTAGTGGTGTAACAGGGAACACTGAAGCTTTCTTT
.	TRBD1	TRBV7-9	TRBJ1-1	CASSIAQGATGTEAFF	TGTGCCAGCAGCATCGCACAGGGGGCGACGGGCACTGAAGCTTTCTTT
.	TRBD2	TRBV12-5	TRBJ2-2	CASDSGGRALGELFF	TGTGCTAGTGATTCGGGCGGGAGGGCCCTCGGGGAGCTGTTTTTT
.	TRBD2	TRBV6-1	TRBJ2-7	CASSEVTSGRSLEQYF	TGTGCCAGCAGTGAAGTGACTAGCGGGAGGTCTCTCGAGCAGTACTTC
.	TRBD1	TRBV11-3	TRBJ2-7	CASSPGQGPYEQYF	TGTGCCAGCAGCCCTGGACAGGGCCCCTACGAGCAGTACTTC
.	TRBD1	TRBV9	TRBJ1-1	CASSVMGTGNTEAFF	TGTGCCAGCAGCGTAATGGGGACAGGGAATACTGAAGCTTTCTTT
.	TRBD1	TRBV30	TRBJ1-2	CAWRHRGGYAYGYTF	TGTGCCTGGAGACACAGGGGGGGGTATGCTTATGGCTACACCTTC
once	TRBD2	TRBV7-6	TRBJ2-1	CASSLGASGGYNEQFF	TGTGCCAGCAGCTTAGGGGCTAGCGGGGGATACAATGAGCAGTTCTTC
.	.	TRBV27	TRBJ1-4	CASSLSLRTAINEKLFF	TGTGCCAGCAGTTTATCGCTCCGGACAGCCATTAATGAAAAACTGTTTTTT
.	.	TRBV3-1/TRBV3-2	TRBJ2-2	CAIWGLGNTGELFF	TGTGCCATCTGGGGGCTGGGTAACACCGGGGAGCTGTTTTTT
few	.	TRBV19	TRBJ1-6	CASRRSPVDNSPLHF	TGTGCCAGTAGGCGGTCGCCTGTGGATAATTCACCCCTCCACTTT
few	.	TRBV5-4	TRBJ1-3	CASSLEAGGNTIYF	TGTGCCAGCAGCTTGGAGGCAGGAGGAAACACCATATATTTT
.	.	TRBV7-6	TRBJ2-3	CASSPRDVGDTQYF	TGTGCCAGCAGCCCACGCGATGTGGGCGATACGCAGTATTTT
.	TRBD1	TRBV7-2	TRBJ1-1	CASSLTGGKKKEAFF	TGTGCCAGCAGCTTGACAGGGGGGAAGAAGAAAGAAGCTTTCTTT
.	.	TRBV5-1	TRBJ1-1	CASSWTGTLGTEAFF	TGCGCCAGCAGCTGGACCGGGACATTGGGCACTGAAGCTTTCTTT
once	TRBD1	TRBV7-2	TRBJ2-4	CASSFLGTDKNIQYF	TGTGCCAGCAGCTTTTTGGGGACAGATAAAAACATTCAGTACTTC
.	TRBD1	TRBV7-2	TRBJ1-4	CASSKTGVDEKLFF	TGTGCCAGCAGCAAGACAGGGGTGGATGAAAAACTGTTTTTT
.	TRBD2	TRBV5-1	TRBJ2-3	CASSSLGWTSGIEDTQYF	TGCGCCAGCAGCTCGCTGGGATGGACTAGCGGGATCGAAGATACGCAGTATTTT
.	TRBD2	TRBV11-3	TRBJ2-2	CASGRLAGVGELFF	TGTGCCAGCGGACGTCTAGCGGGAGTCGGGGAGCTGTTTTTT
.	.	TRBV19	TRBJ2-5	CASSIGQKDGQYF	TGTGCCAGTAGTATAGGACAGAAGGACGGGCAGTACTTC
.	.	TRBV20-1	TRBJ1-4	CSASRVDRGTNEKLFF	TGCAGTGCTAGTAGAGTGGACCGGGGAACTAATGAAAAACTGTTTTTT
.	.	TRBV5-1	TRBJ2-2	CASAPRDFPTGELFF	TGCGCCAGCGCCCCTCGGGACTTTCCCACCGGGGAGCTGTTTTTT
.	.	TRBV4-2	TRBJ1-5	CASSQEEGYEPQHF	TGTGCCAGCAGCCAAGAGGAGGGATACGAGCCCCAGCATTTT
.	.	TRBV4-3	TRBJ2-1	CASSQDRRGAPHEQFF	TGCGCCAGCAGCCAGGACCGCAGGGGCGCGCCCCATGAGCAGTTCTTC